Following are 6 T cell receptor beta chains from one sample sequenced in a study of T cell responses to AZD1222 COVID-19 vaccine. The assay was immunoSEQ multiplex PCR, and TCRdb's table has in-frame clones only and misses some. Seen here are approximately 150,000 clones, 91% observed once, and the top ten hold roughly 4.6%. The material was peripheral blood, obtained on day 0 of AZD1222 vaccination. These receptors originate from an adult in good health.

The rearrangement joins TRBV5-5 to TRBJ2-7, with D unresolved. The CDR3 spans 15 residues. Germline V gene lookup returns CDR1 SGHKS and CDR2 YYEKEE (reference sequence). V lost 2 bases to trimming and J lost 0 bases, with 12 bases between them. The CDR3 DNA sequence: TGTGCCAGCAGCTTAGCAGGCACAAGCTCCTACGAGCAGTACTTC. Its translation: CASSLAGTSSYEQYF.

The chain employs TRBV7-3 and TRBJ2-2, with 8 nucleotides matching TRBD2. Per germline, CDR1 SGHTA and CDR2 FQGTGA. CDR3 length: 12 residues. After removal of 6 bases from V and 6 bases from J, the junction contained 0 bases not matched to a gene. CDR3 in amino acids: CASRREAGELFF. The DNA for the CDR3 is TGTGCCAGCAGGCGGGAGGCCGGGGAGCTGTTTTTT.

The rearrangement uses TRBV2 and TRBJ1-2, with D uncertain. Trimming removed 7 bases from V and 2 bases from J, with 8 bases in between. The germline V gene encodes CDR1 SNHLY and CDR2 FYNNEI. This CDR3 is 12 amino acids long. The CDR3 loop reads CASTEYNYGYTF. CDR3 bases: TGTGCCAGCACAGAATACAACTATGGCTACACCTTC.

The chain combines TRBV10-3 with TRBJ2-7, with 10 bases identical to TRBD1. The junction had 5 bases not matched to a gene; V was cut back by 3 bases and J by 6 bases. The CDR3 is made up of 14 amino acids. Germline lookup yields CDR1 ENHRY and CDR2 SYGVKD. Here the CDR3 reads CAISDRDRGREQYF. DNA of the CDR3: TGTGCCATCAGTGATAGGGACAGGGGACGCGAGCAGTACTTC.

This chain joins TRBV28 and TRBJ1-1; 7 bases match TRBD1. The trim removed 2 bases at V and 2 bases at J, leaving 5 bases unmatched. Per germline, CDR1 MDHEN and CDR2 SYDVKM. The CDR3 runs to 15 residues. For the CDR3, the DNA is TGTGCCAGCAGTTTAACCGGGACAGCTAACACTGAAGCTTTCTTT. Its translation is CASSLTGTANTEAFF.

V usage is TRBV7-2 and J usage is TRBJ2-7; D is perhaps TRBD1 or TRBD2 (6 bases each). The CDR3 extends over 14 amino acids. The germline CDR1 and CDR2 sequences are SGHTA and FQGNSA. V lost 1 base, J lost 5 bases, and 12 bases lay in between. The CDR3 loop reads CASSLVGGQDEQYF. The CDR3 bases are TGTGCCAGCAGCTTAGTTGGGGGGCAGGACGAGCAGTACTTC.